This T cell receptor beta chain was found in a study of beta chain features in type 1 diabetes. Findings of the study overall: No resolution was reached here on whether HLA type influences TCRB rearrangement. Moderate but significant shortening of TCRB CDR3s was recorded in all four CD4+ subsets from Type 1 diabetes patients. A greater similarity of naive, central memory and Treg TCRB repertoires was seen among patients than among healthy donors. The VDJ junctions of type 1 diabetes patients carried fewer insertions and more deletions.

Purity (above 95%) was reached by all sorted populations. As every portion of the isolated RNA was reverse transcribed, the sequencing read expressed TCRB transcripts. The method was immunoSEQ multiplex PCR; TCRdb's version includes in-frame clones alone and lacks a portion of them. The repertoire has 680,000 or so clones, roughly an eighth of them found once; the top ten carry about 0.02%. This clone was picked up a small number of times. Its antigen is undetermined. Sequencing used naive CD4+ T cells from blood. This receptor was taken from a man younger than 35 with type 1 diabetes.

The CDR3: CASSLAPATGSPLHF. The CDR3 bases are TGTGCCAGCAGCTTAGCGCCAGCGACAGGTTCACCCCTCCACTTT. The chain joins TRBV7-6 to TRBJ1-6; D is perhaps TRBD1 (6 bases). Trimming took off 0 bases at V and 9 bases at J, with 12 bases between the two ends. Germline CDR1 and CDR2: SGHVS and FNYEAQ. This CDR3 has 15 amino acids.